This TCR beta chain came from a study of T-cell reconstitution after alpha-beta-depleted transplantation in children. The study's findings and limits: It was newly produced T cells that mostly accounted for T-cell counts and diversity one year after transplant. Expanded clones from the graft, numbering several hundred, reportedly supplied alpha-beta T cells about two months after transplant. Surviving recipient T cells and thymic progenitors accounted for the high day-60 TCRbeta diversity observed in some patients.

Trimming shortened V by 4 bases and J by 1 base, and 11 bases separated the two germline ends. The CDR3 contains 14 residues. CDR1 MNHEY and CDR2 SVGAGI come from the germline V gene. A library of TCRbeta sequences, prepared with unique molecular identifiers, was generated. TCRdb fed the PCR reads into MiXCR, producing one record per CDR3 protein. The sample comprises 530,000 or so distinct CDR3 sequences, roughly 30% of which are singletons, and about a third rests with the top ten. This clonotype has just a few counts. Its antigen remains unidentified. The origin of this receptor is a boy in the first two years of life with Wiskott-Aldrich syndrome, due to receive a stem cell transplant. Sequences were derived from PBMCs, sampled before TCRalphabeta/CD19-depleted stem cell transplant. J is TRBJ2-7 and V is TRBV6-5; the D is unclear. The chain's CDR3 is CASSSDVRSYEQYF. The CDR3 bases are TGTGCCAGCAGTTCGGACGTGCGGTCCTACGAGCAGTACTTC.